One sample yielded the 16 T cell receptor beta chains listed below, sequenced in a study of Tregs in tolerant kidney transplant recipients. The protocol was immunoSEQ multiplex PCR, while the TCRdb copy is restricted to in-frame clones and leaves out a portion. This sample's table reports tens of thousands of clones. The sample here was CD4+ T cells from blood, taken before the transplant. Receptors were obtained from a human donor who received a combined kidney and bone marrow transplant.

Partial CDR3 DNA: TGTGCCAGCAGCCAGCGACAGGGCGGTTGGGATTCACCC. Amino acids: CASSQRQGGWDSP. The full-length CDR3 reads as CASSQRQGGWDSPLHF. The chain uses TRBV4-2 and TRBJ1-6; TRBD1 agrees at 7 bases. The read stops 3 residues short of the end of the CDR3; the missing end is completed from the germline J gene. The germline CDR1 and CDR2 sequences are LGHNA and YNFKEQ. The CDR3 sequence is 16 residues long. The V gene end was trimmed by 3 bases and the J gene end by 8 bases; junction bases not matched to a gene: 10.

Comments on this clone: The read stops 3 residues short of the end of the CDR3; the missing end is completed from the germline J gene. The rearrangement links TRBV2 to TRBJ2-2, with 8 bases matching TRBD1. In germline, CDR1 is SNHLY, CDR2 FYNNEI. The CDR3 runs to 14 residues. V was clipped by 6 bases and J by 5 bases; unmatched bases: 5. The part of the CDR3 DNA that was read is TGTGCCAGCAGGGGGGACAGGTTGACCGGGGAG. The encoded protein is CASRGDRLTGE. The full CDR3 protein reads CASRGDRLTGELFF.

As for this clone: Coverage ceases 3 residues before the CDR3 finishes, and the germline J gene fills in the end. The chain couples TRBV30 to TRBJ1-2; unclear D gene. The CDR3 covers 13 residues. V was cut by 5 bases and J by 3 bases, with 13 bases left in between. Germline V gene sequence: CDR1 GTSNPN, CDR2 SVGIG (reference sequence). CDR3 DNA, as far as it was read: TGTGCCTGGGACATGGGCCAGGACTATGGC. Translating gives CAWDMGQDYG. The entire CDR3 is CAWDMGQDYGYTF. The full variable domain, its missing parts supplied by reference TRBV30 and TRBJ1-2, is SQTIHQWPATLVQPVGSPLSLECTVEGTSNPNLYWYRQAAGRGLQLLFYSVGIGQISSEVPQNLSASRPQDRQFILSSKKLLLSDSGFYLCAWDMGQDYGYTFGSGTRLTVV.

Comment on this clone: The read gets to within 3 residues of the CDR3 end, and the germline J gene fills in the rest. The chain couples TRBV29-1 to TRBJ2-3, with 10 bases matching TRBD2. V shed 7 bases, J shed 2 bases, and the junction held 3 bases outside the gene matches. Per germline, CDR1 SQVTM and CDR2 ANQGSEA. The CDR3 loop spans 13 amino acids. The CDR3 protein is CSELAGNTDTQYF. Partial CDR3 DNA: TGCAGCGAACTAGCGGGGAACACAGATACG.

A remark on this clone: The CDR3 extends 3 residues past the end of the read, so its final part is completed from the germline J gene. V and J are TRBV19 and TRBJ2-3, with TRBD2 matching 12 bases. The junction had 3 bases not matched to a gene; V was cut back by 5 bases and J by 3 bases. Germline lookup yields CDR1 LNHDA and CDR2 SQIVND (reference sequence). This CDR3 spans 15 amino acids. The part of the CDR3 DNA that was read is TGTGCCAGTAGTTTGCTAGCGGGGGGGACAGATACG. This codes for CASSLLAGGTDT. The full CDR3 protein reads CASSLLAGGTDTQYF.

As for this clone: The read stops 3 residues short of the end of the CDR3; the missing end is completed from the germline J gene. This chain joins TRBV30 and TRBJ2-3, with TRBD1 as a possible D gene (6 bases). Per germline, CDR1 GTSNPN and CDR2 SVGIG (reference sequence). The CDR3 covers 15 residues. V was pared by 1 base and J by 0 bases, with 11 bases between. This CDR3 reads CAWSAWTESTDTQYF. Incomplete CDR3 DNA: TGTGCCTGGAGTGCATGGACAGAGAGCACAGATACG.

A note on this clone: The read falls 3 residues short of the CDR3 end, and the missing part is taken from the germline J gene. The chain couples TRBV18 to TRBJ1-1, with TRBD1 as a possible D gene (6 bases). V lost 4 bases and J 1 base, leaving 13 bases between the germline ends. This CDR3 region has 15 residues. CDR1 is KGHSH, CDR2 LQKENI, per germline. The CDR3 spells CASSLGQLGNTEAFF. The sequenced part of the CDR3 DNA is TGTGCCAGCTCACTCGGACAGCTAGGGAACACTGAA.

Note on this clone: The read gets to within 3 residues of the CDR3 end, and the germline J gene fills in the rest. This rearrangement joins TRBV30 to TRBJ2-1, with 10 bases lining up with TRBD2. The germline CDR1 and CDR2 sequences are GTSNPN and SVGIG (reference sequence). Trimming at V came to 2 bases and at J to 2 bases, leaving 3 bases not matched to a gene. The CDR3 loop spans 15 amino acids. The CDR3 sequence: CAWSKREGTYNEQFF. The CDR3 bases that were read are TGTGCCTGGAGTAAGCGGGAGGGGACCTACAATGAG. Full variable domain (missing parts from reference TRBV30 and TRBJ2-1): SQTIHQWPATLVQPVGSPLSLECTVEGTSNPNLYWYRQAAGRGLQLLFYSVGIGQISSEVPQNLSASRPQDRQFILSSKKLLLSDSGFYLCAWSKREGTYNEQFFGPGTRLTVL.

With respect to this clone: The read terminates 3 residues before the CDR3 end, so the remaining end is supplied by the germline J gene. The chain has TRBV7-7 and TRBJ2-5, with a tentative D call TRBD2 (6 bases). Deletions cut 3 bases from V and 2 bases from J, with 10 bases between. Germline lookup yields CDR1 SSHAT and CDR2 FNYEAQ (reference sequence). This CDR3 is 14 amino acids long. The CDR3 protein is CASSFRLGQETQYF. CDR3 bases read: TGTGCCAGCAGCTTCCGACTAGGACAAGAGACC.

This CDR3 is CASSLAGQGIYEQYF. The CDR3 DNA, read in part, is TGTGCCAGCAGCTTAGCGGGACAGGGAATCTACGAG. The V call is TRBV7-2, the J call TRBJ2-7, with TRBD1 matching over 9 bases. The read comes to an end 3 residues before the CDR3 does, leaving the germline J gene to fill in the end. After removal of 0 bases from V and 3 bases from J, the junction contained 3 bases not matched to a gene. Germline V CDR1 and CDR2: SGHTA, FQGNSA. This CDR3 has 15 residues.

A word on this clone: The missing CDR3 end, 3 residues past where the read stops, is filled in from the germline J gene. The chain recombines TRBV18 with TRBJ2-7, with unresolved D. Looked up from germline, CDR1 is KGHSH and CDR2 is LQKENI. The germline V and J ends were trimmed by 0 bases and 5 bases, with 11 bases remaining between them. This CDR3 contains 14 residues. The CDR3 loop reads CASSPPPLGNEQYF. Partial CDR3 DNA: TGTGCCAGCTCACCACCGCCCTTGGGCAACGAG.

Partial CDR3 DNA: TGTGCCAGCAGCCAGGGACTAGCGGTGAATGAG. As protein: CASSQGLAVNE. The CDR3 in its entirety is CASSQGLAVNEQFF. This chain links TRBV11-2 with TRBJ2-1; TRBD2 agrees at 11 bases. With the read ending 3 residues before the CDR3 end, the germline J gene is used to fill in that end. The CDR3 has 14 amino acids. Per germline, CDR1 SGHAT and CDR2 FQNNGV. With 5 bases clipped from V and 7 bases from J, the junction kept 4 bases outside the gene matches.

Turning to this clone: The CDR3 end falls 3 residues outside the read, so it is completed with the germline J gene. The rearrangement joins TRBV2 to TRBJ2-7; 10 bases line up with TRBD1. Trimming took 6 bases from V and 5 from J; bases not matched to a gene: 13. The CDR3 runs to 16 residues. The germline V gene encodes CDR1 SNHLY and CDR2 FYNNEI. CDR3 amino acids: CASRTRKGQGGDEQYF. CDR3 DNA (partial): TGTGCCAGCAGGACCAGAAAAGGACAGGGGGGCGACGAG.

Points on this clone: The read terminates 3 residues ahead of where the CDR3 ends, so the germline J gene completes it. V usage is TRBV19 and J usage is TRBJ1-5; 9 bases agree with TRBD1. Germline trimming cut 4 bases from V and 3 bases from J; bases unmatched to any gene: 7. Germline CDR1 reads LNHDA; CDR2 reads SQIVND (reference sequence). The CDR3 consists of 16 residues. CDR3 in amino acids: CASSKGQGLFNQPQHF. The sequenced CDR3 bases are TGTGCCAGTAGTAAGGGACAGGGCCTTTTCAATCAGCCC.

With regard to this clone: Read sequence stops 3 residues before the CDR3 end, and the germline J gene provides the missing end. The chain employs TRBV30 and TRBJ2-7, with D perhaps TRBD2 (6 bases). This CDR3 contains 14 residues. Looked up from germline, CDR1 is GTSNPN and CDR2 is SVGIG (reference sequence). The V end was cut by 1 base, the J end by 3 bases, with 13 bases between. CDR3 sequence reads: CAWSEGRAGYEQYF. CDR3 DNA (partial): TGTGCCTGGAGTGAGGGAAGAGCGGGCTACGAG. Together with reference TRBV30 and TRBJ2-7, the CDR3 gives the full variable domain: SQTIHQWPATLVQPVGSPLSLECTVEGTSNPNLYWYRQAAGRGLQLLFYSVGIGQISSEVPQNLSASRPQDRQFILSSKKLLLSDSGFYLCAWSEGRAGYEQYFGPGTRLTVT.

About this clone: The observed sequence ends 3 residues before the CDR3 terminus, with the missing tail filled in from the germline J gene. V and J are TRBV18 and TRBJ1-5; D gene unclear. Germline loops: CDR1 KGHSH, CDR2 LQKENI. This CDR3 is 14 amino acids long. The V and J ends lost 0 bases and 7 bases respectively, with 10 bases between them. The CDR3 reads CASSPPGPWQPQHF. The sequenced part of the CDR3 DNA is TGTGCCAGCTCACCACCGGGCCCTTGGCAGCCC. Looking up the rest from reference TRBV18 and TRBJ1-5 gives the full variable domain: NAGVMQNPRHLVRRRGQEARLRCSPMKGHSHVYWYRQLPEEGLKFMVYLQKENIIDESGMPKERFSAEFPKEGPSILRIQQVVRGDSAAYFCASSPPGPWQPQHFGDGTRLSIL.